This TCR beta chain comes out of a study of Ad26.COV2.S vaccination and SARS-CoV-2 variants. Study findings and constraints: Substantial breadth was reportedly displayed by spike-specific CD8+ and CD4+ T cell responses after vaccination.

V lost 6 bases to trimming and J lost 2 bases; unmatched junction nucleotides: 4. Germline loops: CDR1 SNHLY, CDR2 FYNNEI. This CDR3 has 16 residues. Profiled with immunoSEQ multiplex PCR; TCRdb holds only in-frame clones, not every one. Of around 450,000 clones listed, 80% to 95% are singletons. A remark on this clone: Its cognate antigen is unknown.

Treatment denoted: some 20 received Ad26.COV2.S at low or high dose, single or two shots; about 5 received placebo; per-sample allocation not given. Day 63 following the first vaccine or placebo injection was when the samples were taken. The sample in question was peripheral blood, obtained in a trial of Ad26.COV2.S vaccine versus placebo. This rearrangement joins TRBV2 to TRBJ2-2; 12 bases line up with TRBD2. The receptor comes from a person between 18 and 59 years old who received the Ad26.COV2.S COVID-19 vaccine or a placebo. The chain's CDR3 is CASRVGLAGNTGELFF. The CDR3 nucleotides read TGTGCCAGCAGAGTAGGACTAGCGGGAAACACCGGGGAGCTGTTTTTT.